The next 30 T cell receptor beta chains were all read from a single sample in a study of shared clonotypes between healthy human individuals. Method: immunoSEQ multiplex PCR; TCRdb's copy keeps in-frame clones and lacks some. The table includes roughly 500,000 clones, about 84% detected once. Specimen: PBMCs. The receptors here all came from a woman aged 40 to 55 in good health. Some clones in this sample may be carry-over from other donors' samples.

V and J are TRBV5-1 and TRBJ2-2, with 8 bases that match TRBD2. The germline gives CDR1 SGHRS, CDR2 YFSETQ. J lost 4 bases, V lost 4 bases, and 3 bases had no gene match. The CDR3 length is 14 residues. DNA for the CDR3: TGCGCCAGCAGCAATAGCGGGGTCACCGGGGAGCTGTTTTTT. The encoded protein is CASSNSGVTGELFF. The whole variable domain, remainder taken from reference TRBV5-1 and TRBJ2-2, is KAGVTQTPRYLIKTRGQQVTLSCSPISGHRSVSWYQQTPGQGLQFLFEYFSETQRNKGNFPGRFSGRQFSNSRSEMNVSTLELGDSALYLCASSNSGVTGELFFGEGSRLTVL.

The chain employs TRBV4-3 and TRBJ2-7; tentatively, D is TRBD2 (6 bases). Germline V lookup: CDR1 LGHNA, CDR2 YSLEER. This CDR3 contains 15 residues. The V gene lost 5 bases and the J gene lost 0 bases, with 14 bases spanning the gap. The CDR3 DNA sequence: TGCGCCAGCAGCTTCCAGGCCGGGAGCTCCTACGAGCAGTACTTC. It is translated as CASSFQAGSSYEQYF.

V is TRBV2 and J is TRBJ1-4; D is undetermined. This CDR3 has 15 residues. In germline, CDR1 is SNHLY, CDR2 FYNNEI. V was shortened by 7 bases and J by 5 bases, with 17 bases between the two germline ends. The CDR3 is CASMSGRAANEKLFF. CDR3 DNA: TGTGCCAGCATGAGCGGAAGGGCCGCAAATGAAAAACTGTTTTTT.

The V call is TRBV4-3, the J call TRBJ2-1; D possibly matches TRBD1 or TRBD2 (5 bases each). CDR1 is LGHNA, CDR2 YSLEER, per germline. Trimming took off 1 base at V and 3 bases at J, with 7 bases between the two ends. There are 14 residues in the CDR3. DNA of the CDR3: TGCGCCAGCAGCCAAGGGGGGAGCTACAATGAGCAGTTCTTC. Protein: CASSQGGSYNEQFF.

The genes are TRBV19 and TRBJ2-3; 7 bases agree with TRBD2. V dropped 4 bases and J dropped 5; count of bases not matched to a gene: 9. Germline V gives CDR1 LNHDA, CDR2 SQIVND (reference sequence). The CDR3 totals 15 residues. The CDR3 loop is CASSTPFGGGDTQYF. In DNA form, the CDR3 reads TGTGCCAGTAGTACCCCCTTTGGGGGGGGAGATACGCAGTATTTT.

This CDR3 reads CAWSNTGGQETQYF. The CDR3 nucleotides read TGTGCCTGGAGTAACACAGGGGGACAAGAGACCCAGTACTTC. The V and J genes are TRBV30 and TRBJ2-5; TRBD1 agrees at 8 bases. The germline gives CDR1 GTSNPN, CDR2 SVGIG (reference sequence). The CDR3 has 14 amino acids. Trimming cost V 2 bases and J 2 bases; bases outside gene matches: 4.

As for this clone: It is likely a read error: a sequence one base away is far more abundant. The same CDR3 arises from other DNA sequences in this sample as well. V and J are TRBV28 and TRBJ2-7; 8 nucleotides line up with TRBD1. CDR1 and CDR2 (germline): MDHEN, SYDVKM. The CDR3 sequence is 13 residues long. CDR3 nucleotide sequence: TGTGCCACCCGGACAGGGCAGACCTACGAGCAGTACTTT. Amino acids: CATRTGQTYEQYF.

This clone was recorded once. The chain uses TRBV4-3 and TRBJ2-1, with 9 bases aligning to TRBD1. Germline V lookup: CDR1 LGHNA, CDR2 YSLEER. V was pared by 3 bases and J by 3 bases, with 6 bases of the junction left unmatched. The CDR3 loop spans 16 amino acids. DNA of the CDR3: TGCGCCAGCAGCCACGCCGGGACAGGGATCTACAATGAGCAGTTCTTC. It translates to CASSHAGTGIYNEQFF.

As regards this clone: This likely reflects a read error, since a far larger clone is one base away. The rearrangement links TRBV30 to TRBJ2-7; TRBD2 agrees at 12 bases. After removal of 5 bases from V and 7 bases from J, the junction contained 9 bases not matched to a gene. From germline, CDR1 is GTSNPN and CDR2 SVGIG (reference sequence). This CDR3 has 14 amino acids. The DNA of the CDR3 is TGTGCCTGGTCGTCTAGTCTAGCGGGAGGGGAGCAGTACTTC. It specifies CAWSSSLAGGEQYF.

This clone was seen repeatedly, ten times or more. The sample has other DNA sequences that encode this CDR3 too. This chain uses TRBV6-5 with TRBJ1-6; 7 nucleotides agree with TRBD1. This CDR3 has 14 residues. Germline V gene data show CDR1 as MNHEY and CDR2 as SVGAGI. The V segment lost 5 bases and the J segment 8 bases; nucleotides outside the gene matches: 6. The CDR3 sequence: CASSKQGRDSPLHF. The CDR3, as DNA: TGTGCCAGCAGTAAACAGGGGCGGGATTCACCCCTCCACTTT.

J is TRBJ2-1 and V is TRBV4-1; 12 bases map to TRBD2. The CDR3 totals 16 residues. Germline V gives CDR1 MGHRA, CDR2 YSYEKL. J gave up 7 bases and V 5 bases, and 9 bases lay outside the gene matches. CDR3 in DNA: TGCGCCAGCAGCTCCCGACTAGCGGGAGAGGGGAATGAGCAGTTCTTC. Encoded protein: CASSSRLAGEGNEQFF.

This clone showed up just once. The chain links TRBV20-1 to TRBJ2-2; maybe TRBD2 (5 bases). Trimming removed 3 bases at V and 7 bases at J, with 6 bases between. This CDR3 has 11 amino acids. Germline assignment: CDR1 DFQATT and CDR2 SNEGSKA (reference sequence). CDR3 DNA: TGCAGTGCTAGCGGGATCGGGGAGCTGTTTTTT. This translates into CSASGIGELFF.

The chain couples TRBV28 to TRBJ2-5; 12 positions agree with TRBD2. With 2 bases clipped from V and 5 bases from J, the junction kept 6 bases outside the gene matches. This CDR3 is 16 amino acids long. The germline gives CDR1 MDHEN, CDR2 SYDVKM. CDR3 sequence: CASSLRTSGTHETQYF. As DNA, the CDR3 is TGTGCCAGCAGTTTAAGGACTAGCGGGACTCATGAGACCCAGTACTTC.

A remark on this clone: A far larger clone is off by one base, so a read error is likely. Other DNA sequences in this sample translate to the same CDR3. The DNA of the CDR3 is TGTGCCAGCGGTGTGATAGCGGGAGGAGTAAACATTCAGTACTTC. Protein: CASGVIAGGVNIQYF. V gene TRBV6-1 combines with J gene TRBJ2-4; 10 nucleotides line up with TRBD2. J lost 6 bases, V lost 8 bases, and 10 bases had no gene match. The CDR3 totals 15 residues. CDR1 is MNHNS and CDR2 is SASEGT in the germline V gene.

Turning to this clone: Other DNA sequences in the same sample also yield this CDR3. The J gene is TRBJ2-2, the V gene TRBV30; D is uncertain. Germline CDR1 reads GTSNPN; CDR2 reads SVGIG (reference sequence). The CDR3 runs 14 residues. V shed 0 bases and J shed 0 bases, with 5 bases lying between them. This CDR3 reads CAWSVGPNTGELFF. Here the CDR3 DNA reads TGTGCCTGGAGTGTAGGGCCGAACACCGGGGAGCTGTTTTTT.

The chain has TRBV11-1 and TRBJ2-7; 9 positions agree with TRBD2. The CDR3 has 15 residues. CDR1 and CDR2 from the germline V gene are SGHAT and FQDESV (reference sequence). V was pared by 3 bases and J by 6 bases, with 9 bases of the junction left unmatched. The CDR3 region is CASSFRLAETSEQYF. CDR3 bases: TGTGCCAGCAGCTTCAGACTAGCGGAGACCTCCGAGCAGTACTTC.

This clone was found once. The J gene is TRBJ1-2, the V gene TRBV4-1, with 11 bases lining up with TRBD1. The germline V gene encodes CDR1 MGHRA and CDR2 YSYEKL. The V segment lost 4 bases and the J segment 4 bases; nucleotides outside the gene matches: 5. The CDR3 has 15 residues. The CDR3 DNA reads TGCGCCAGCAGCCCTGGACAGGGGGCCCCCTATGGCTACACCTTC. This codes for CASSPGQGAPYGYTF.

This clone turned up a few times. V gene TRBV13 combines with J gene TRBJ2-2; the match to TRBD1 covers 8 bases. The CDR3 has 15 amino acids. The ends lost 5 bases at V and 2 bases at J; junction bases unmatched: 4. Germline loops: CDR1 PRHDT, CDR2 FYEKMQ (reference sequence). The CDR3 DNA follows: TGTGCCAGCAGCACGGGACAGGCAAACACCGGGGAGCTGTTTTTT. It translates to CASSTGQANTGELFF.

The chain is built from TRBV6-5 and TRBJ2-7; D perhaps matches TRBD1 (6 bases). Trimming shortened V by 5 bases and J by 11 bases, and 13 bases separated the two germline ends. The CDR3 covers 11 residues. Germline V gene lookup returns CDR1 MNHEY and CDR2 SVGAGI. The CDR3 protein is CASSNRQEKYF. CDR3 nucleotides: TGTGCCAGCAGTAACAGACAGGAGAAGTACTTC.

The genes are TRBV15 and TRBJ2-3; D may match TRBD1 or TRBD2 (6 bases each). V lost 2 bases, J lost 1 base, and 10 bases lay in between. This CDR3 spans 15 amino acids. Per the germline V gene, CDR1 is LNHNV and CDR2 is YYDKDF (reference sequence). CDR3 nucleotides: TGTGCCACCAGCAGACGGGGGCCCGGCACAGATACGCAGTATTTT. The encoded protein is CATSRRGPGTDTQYF.

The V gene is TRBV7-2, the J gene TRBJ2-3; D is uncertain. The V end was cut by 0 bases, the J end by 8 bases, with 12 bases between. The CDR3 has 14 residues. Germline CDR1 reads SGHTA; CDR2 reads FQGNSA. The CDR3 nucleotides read TGTGCCAGCAGCTTAGCTTCGGCCCTGGGTACGCAGTATTTT. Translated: CASSLASALGTQYF.

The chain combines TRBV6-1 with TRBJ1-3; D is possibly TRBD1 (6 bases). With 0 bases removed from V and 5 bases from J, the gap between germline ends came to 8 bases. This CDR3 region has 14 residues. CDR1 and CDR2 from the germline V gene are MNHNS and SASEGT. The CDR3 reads CASSEAGGRNTIYF. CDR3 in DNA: TGTGCCAGCAGTGAAGCGGGGGGCCGAAACACCATATATTTT.

The CDR3, as DNA: TGTGCCAGTAGTACATTACTAGCGGGATCCTACAATGAGCAGTTCTTC. Protein product: CASSTLLAGSYNEQFF. The rearrangement joins TRBV19 to TRBJ2-1; TRBD2 matches 10 bases. Germline-derived CDR1 and CDR2 are LNHDA and SQIVND (reference sequence). This CDR3 has 16 amino acids. J was trimmed by 1 base and V by 4 bases; bases with no gene match: 4. The variable domain in full, with the rest retrieved from reference TRBV19 and TRBJ2-1, is DGGITQSPKYLFRKEGQNVTLSCEQNLNHDAMYWYRQDPGQGLRLIYYSQIVNDFQKGDIAEGYSVSREKKESFPLTVTSAQKNPTAFYLCASSTLLAGSYNEQFFGPGTRLTVL.

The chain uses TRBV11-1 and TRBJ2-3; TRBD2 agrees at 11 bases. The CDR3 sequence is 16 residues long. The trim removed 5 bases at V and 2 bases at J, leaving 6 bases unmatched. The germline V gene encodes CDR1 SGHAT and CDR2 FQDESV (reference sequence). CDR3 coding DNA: TGTGCCAGCAGCAACGGGACTAGCGGAACCACAGATACGCAGTATTTT. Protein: CASSNGTSGTTDTQYF.

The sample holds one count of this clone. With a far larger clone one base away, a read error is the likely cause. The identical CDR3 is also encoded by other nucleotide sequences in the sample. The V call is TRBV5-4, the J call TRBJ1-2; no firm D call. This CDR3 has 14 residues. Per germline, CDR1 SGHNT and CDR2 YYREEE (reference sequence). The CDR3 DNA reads TGCGCCAGCAGCCCGTTGGAATCCGGTTATGGCTACACCTTC. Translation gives CASSPLESGYGYTF.

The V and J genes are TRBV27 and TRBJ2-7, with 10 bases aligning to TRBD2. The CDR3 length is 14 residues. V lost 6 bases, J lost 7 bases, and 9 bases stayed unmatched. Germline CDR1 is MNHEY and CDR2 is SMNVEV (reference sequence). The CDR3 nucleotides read TGTGCCAGCAGATTAGCGGGAGGACCGGGTGAGCAGTACTTC. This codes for CASRLAGGPGEQYF.

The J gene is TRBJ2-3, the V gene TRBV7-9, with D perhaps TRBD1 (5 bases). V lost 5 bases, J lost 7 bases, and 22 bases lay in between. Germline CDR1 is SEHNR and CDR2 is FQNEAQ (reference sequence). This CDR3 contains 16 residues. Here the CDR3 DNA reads TGTGCCAGCAGCACCCAGTCGGCAGGGTTACGGAATACGCAGTATTTT. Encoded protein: CASSTQSAGLRNTQYF.

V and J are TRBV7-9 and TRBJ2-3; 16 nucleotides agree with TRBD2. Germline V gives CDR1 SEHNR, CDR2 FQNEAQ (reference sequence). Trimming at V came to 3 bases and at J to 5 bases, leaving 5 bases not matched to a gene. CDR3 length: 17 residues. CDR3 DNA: TGTGCCAGCAGCTTGGGACTAGCGGGAGGGAATAAAGATACGCAGTATTTT. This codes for CASSLGLAGGNKDTQYF.

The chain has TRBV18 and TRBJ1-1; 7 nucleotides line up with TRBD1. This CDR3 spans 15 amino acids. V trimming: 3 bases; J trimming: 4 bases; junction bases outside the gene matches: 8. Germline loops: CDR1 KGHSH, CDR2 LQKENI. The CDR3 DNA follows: TGTGCCAGCTCACCGACGACAGGGTTCGGCACTGAAGCTTTCTTT. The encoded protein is CASSPTTGFGTEAFF.

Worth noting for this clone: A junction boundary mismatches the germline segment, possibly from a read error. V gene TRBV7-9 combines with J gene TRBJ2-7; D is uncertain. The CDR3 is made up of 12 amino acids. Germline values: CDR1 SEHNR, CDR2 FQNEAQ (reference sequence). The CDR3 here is CASSLGSFEQYF. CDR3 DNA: TGTGCCAGCAGCTTAGGCTCCTTCGAGCAGTACTTC.